A single sample gave rise to the 13 T cell receptor beta chains below, sequenced in a study of cytomegalovirus exposure and HLA in healthy donors. Produced via immunoSEQ multiplex PCR; TCRdb's table is partial and in-frame only. This sample has about 340,000 clones, with 86% found just once. Input material: PBMCs. The receptors here all came from a woman aged 18-30 years in good health and CMV-seronegative.

The chain couples TRBV27 to TRBJ2-1, with D perhaps matching TRBD2 (5 bases). CDR1 MNHEY and CDR2 SMNVEV come from the germline V gene (reference sequence). This CDR3 comprises 15 residues. V lost 7 bases, J lost 6 bases, and 19 bases lay in between. CDR3 sequence (DNA): TGTGCCAGCAACCGGGATGGTGGGGTTCCCAATGAGCAGTTCTTC. Amino acids: CASNRDGGVPNEQFF.

The chain couples TRBV9 to TRBJ1-5; D might be TRBD1 (5 bases). This CDR3 spans 14 amino acids. CDR1 and CDR2 from the germline V gene are SGDLS and YYNGEE. The V end lost 1 base, the J end lost 7 bases, and 12 bases lay between the germline ends. Written as DNA, the CDR3 is TGTGCCAGCAGCGTATCGGGGACTGGGCAGCCCCAGCATTTT. It yields the protein CASSVSGTGQPQHF.

This chain joins TRBV14 and TRBJ1-5, with a weak D call TRBD1 (6 bases). Deletions cut 4 bases from V and 5 bases from J, with 15 bases between. The CDR3 extends over 15 amino acids. From germline, CDR1 is SGHDN and CDR2 FVKESK. The CDR3: CASSLHTGKDQPQHF. CDR3 nucleotides: TGTGCCAGCAGCCTACATACAGGGAAGGATCAGCCCCAGCATTTT.

The chain has TRBV19 and TRBJ1-5; D gene ambiguous. The V gene lost 3 bases and the J gene lost 7 bases, with 7 bases spanning the gap. From germline, CDR1 is LNHDA and CDR2 SQIVND (reference sequence). There are 12 residues in the CDR3. For the CDR3, the DNA is TGTGCCAGTAGTATCCCGGGACAGCCCCAGCATTTT. Amino acid sequence: CASSIPGQPQHF.

The gene calls are TRBV7-6 and TRBJ2-7; the match to TRBD1 covers 8 bases. CDR1 SGHVS and CDR2 FNYEAQ come from the germline V gene. Trimming took 5 bases from V and 5 from J; bases not matched to a gene: 5. The CDR3 contains 13 residues. CDR3 region: CASSHQGAHEQYF. The CDR3 DNA is TGTGCCAGCAGCCACCAGGGGGCCCACGAGCAGTACTTC.

J is TRBJ2-2 and V is TRBV4-2; the match to TRBD2 covers 9 bases. The junction had 3 bases not matched to a gene; V was cut back by 3 bases and J by 1 base. Germline V gives CDR1 LGHNA, CDR2 YNFKEQ. There are 16 residues in the CDR3. In DNA, the CDR3 is TGTGCCAGCAGCCAGCGCGGGAGGGTGAACACCGGGGAGCTGTTTTTT. Amino acid sequence: CASSQRGRVNTGELFF.

V usage is TRBV27 and J usage is TRBJ2-1; no clear D gene. V dropped 5 bases and J dropped 12 bases, with 14 bases sitting between them. Germline V CDR1 and CDR2: MNHEY, SMNVEV (reference sequence). There are 12 residues in the CDR3. CDR3 DNA sequence: TGTGCCAGCAGTCTCTATAGAATTGGGCAGTTCTTC. Protein: CASSLYRIGQFF.

V and J are TRBV6-5 and TRBJ1-2; 9 bases align to TRBD1. The CDR3 covers 15 residues. CDR1 and CDR2 from the germline V gene are MNHEY and SVGAGI. V dropped 3 bases and J dropped 5; count of bases not matched to a gene: 7. CDR3 amino acids: CASSYTGGAVYGYTF. The CDR3 DNA reads as TGTGCCAGCAGTTATACAGGGGGCGCGGTTTATGGCTACACCTTC.

The rearrangement uses TRBV18 and TRBJ2-5; 15 bases agree with TRBD2. Germline CDR1 reads KGHSH; CDR2 reads LQKENI. This CDR3 spans 16 amino acids. The V and J ends lost 3 bases and 6 bases, in that order; junction bases with no gene match: 5. In DNA form, the CDR3 reads TGTGCCAGCTCACCCCTCGGACTAGCGGGAGGGAAGACCCAGTACTTC. Its protein product is CASSPLGLAGGKTQYF.

This clone was seen a handful of times. The chain is built from TRBV5-4 and TRBJ1-5; D possibly corresponds to TRBD1 (6 bases). Between the trimmed V and J ends, which lost 0 bases and 7 bases, there was a span of 11 bases. The CDR3 has 14 amino acids. Per germline, CDR1 SGHNT and CDR2 YYREEE (reference sequence). CDR3 region: CASSLDREGQPQHF. CDR3 nucleotides: TGTGCCAGCAGCTTGGACAGGGAAGGCCAGCCCCAGCATTTT.

Notes on this clone: The same CDR3 can be traced to other DNA sequences in this sample. The rearrangement uses TRBV18 and TRBJ2-2; 10 bases map to TRBD1. CDR1 and CDR2 (germline): KGHSH, LQKENI. V shed 3 bases, J shed 6 bases, and the junction held 1 base outside the gene matches. The CDR3 spans 14 residues. DNA for the CDR3: TGTGCCAGCTCACCGGGACAGGGGTCCGGGGAGCTGTTTTTT. This sequence encodes CASSPGQGSGELFF.

V gene TRBV29-1 combines with J gene TRBJ2-7; D is unclear. Looked up from germline, CDR1 is SQVTM and CDR2 is ANQGSEA. The V end was cut by 1 base, the J end by 0 bases, with 10 bases between. The CDR3 runs to 14 residues. The CDR3 loop is CSVEGGRSSYEQYF. CDR3 in DNA: TGCAGCGTTGAAGGTGGCCGCAGCTCCTACGAGCAGTACTTC.

The chain combines TRBV6-1 with TRBJ2-7; 7 bases match TRBD1. Trimming at V came to 4 bases and at J to 6 bases, leaving 9 bases not matched to a gene. This CDR3 contains 14 residues. Germline assignment: CDR1 MNHNS and CDR2 SASEGT. CDR3 loop: CASSGTGLWAEQYF. The CDR3 nucleotides are TGTGCCAGCAGTGGGACAGGTCTTTGGGCCGAGCAGTACTTC.